Given below is one T cell receptor (beta chain) in context. This sample was taken from a study of blood T cell repertoires in COVID-19. Study-level background: Whether acute or convalescent, the COVID-19 samples came from the United States, Italy and Spain. PBMCs, B-cell-depleted T cells, or T cells were the source of the cDNA or gDNA that made up the material.

Original processing notes: Counts of nucleated cells, estimated from reference gene primer amplification, were obtained. Produced via immunoSEQ multiplex PCR; TCRdb's table is partial and in-frame only. V, J and clone size derive from that table, while D and trimming were established from the DNA sequence. The sample lists 200,000 to 300,000 clones, around four fifths occurring once. The origin of this receptor is a man aged 55 to 70 with acute or convalescent COVID-19. Source material: peripheral blood.

CDR3 amino acids: CASSYATGGLAGELFF. CDR3 DNA: TGTGCCAGCAGTTACGCGACAGGGGGCCTCGCCGGGGAGCTGTTTTTT. This chain links TRBV6-5 with TRBJ2-2; 10 nucleotides line up with TRBD1. Trimming took 2 bases from V and 6 from J; bases not matched to a gene: 6. This CDR3 region has 16 residues. The germline V gene has CDR1 MNHEY and CDR2 SVGAGI.